Each of the 20 T cell receptor beta chains below was sequenced from the same sample in a study of blood T cells in healthy people across ages. A second about 7 to 12 cycle PCR used barcoded and J-beta primers. TCRdb re-called the 5' RACE reads with MiXCR, one entry per CDR3 protein. The sample gives a few hundred thousand distinct CDR3 sequences, roughly a quarter of which show up once; about a fifth is in the top ten. Sample: blood. The receptor source for this set is a woman between 65 and 79 years old in good health.

The V and J genes are TRBV20-1 and TRBJ1-1, with TRBD1 matching 7 bases. Germline CDR1 is DFQATT and CDR2 is SNEGSKA (reference sequence). The CDR3 is made up of 14 amino acids. V lost 1 base and J lost 3; bases outside the gene matches: 5. The CDR3 region has the DNA TGCAGTGCTAGAGGGAGCGACAGGGACACTGAAGCTTTCTTT. It is translated as CSARGSDRDTEAFF.

This chain uses TRBV7-2 with TRBJ1-2; D may be TRBD1 (6 bases). The CDR3 consists of 15 residues. Per the germline V gene, CDR1 is SGHTA and CDR2 is FQGNSA. V was clipped by 2 bases and J by 5 bases, with 15 bases between them. CDR3 nucleotides: TGTGCCAGCAGCTTAAAGACGGGGGCCGGATATGGCTACACCTTC. Its translation is CASSLKTGAGYGYTF.

This rearrangement joins TRBV20-1 to TRBJ2-1, with 15 bases matching TRBD2. The CDR3 runs to 16 residues. Germline V lookup: CDR1 DFQATT, CDR2 SNEGSKA (reference sequence). J gave up 3 bases and V 5 bases, and 5 bases lay outside the gene matches. The CDR3 reads CSALPGLAGGYNEQFF. The CDR3 bases are TGCAGTGCTCTACCGGGACTAGCGGGGGGCTACAATGAGCAGTTCTTC.

The chain has TRBV7-2 and TRBJ2-5; TRBD2 matches at 11 bases. With the DNA end fitting TRBJ2-7 better, the J assignment may be wrong. Germline V gene lookup returns CDR1 SGHTA and CDR2 FQGNSA. The CDR3 is made up of 17 amino acids. DNA of the CDR3: TGTGCCAGCAGCTTAGTAGCGGGGGGGATCCTCTCCTACGAGCAGTACTTC. This sequence encodes CASSLVAGGILSYEQYF.

A few counts support this clonotype. The chain combines TRBV5-1 with TRBJ1-1; D is unresolved. The germline CDR1 and CDR2 sequences are SGHRS and YFSETQ. V was trimmed by 4 bases and J by 5 bases, leaving 12 bases between them. The CDR3 loop spans 13 amino acids. DNA for the CDR3: TGCGCCAGCAGCGTTACATCCCTAACTGAAGCTTTCTTT. It yields the protein CASSVTSLTEAFF.

The rearrangement links TRBV5-1 to TRBJ2-1; 9 bases agree with TRBD1. The ends lost 4 bases at V and 11 bases at J; junction bases unmatched: 16. Germline CDR1 is SGHRS and CDR2 is YFSETQ. CDR3 length equals 16 residues. CDR3 bases: TGCGCCAGCAGCGGAGCCACAGGGGGCATCAGGGGCAAGCAGTTCTTC. Translating it yields CASSGATGGIRGKQFF.

This clonotype was observed a few times. CDR3 region: CASSKLGQGEKLFF. The CDR3, as DNA: TGTGCCAGCAGCAAGTTGGGACAGGGTGAAAAACTGTTTTTT. V and J are TRBV6-1 and TRBJ1-4; 9 bases are shared with TRBD1. The CDR3 is 14 residues long. The trim removed 6 bases at V and 7 bases at J, leaving 6 bases unmatched. Germline V gene lookup returns CDR1 MNHNS and CDR2 SASEGT.

This clonotype showed up just a few times. V and J are TRBV11-2 and TRBJ2-5, with 15 bases matching TRBD2. The CDR3 has 19 residues. Trimming removed 5 bases from V and 0 bases from J; junction bases left unmatched: 10. Germline CDR1 and CDR2: SGHAT and FQNNGV. CDR3 sequence (DNA): TGTGCCAGCAGCCAACCACCGGGACTAGCGGGGGGAAACCAAGAGACCCAGTACTTC. It translates to CASSQPPGLAGGNQETQYF.

This clonotype has ten or more counts. J is TRBJ2-1 and V is TRBV4-3; D call uncertain. The CDR3 totals 15 residues. Trimming stripped 4 bases from V and 4 bases from J, with 14 bases between. Germline CDR1 and CDR2: LGHNA and YSLEER. The CDR3 reads CASSPFIGRYNEQFF. CDR3 nucleotide sequence: TGCGCCAGCAGCCCGTTTATCGGGCGTTACAATGAGCAGTTCTTC.

This CDR3 is CSVEGEGLAGSVNTQYF. CDR3 coding DNA: TGCAGCGTTGAAGGTGAGGGACTAGCGGGGAGCGTGAATACGCAGTATTTT. V and J are TRBV29-1 and TRBJ2-3; TRBD2 agrees at 13 bases. V gave up 1 base and J gave up 7 bases; unmatched junction bases: 11. The length of the CDR3 is 17 residues. Germline V CDR1 and CDR2: SQVTM, ANQGSEA.

A remark on this clonotype: At one boundary the junction diverges from the germline segment, which might be a read error. This chain uses TRBV9 with TRBJ2-5; D unresolved. The CDR3 is made up of 14 amino acids. From germline, CDR1 is SGDLS and CDR2 YYNGEE. The CDR3 nucleotides read TGTGCCAGCAGTGCCCGGTTAACCCCGGAGACCCGGTACTTC. Protein product: CASSARLTPETRYF.

The V and J genes are TRBV5-1 and TRBJ2-1; 9 bases agree with TRBD2. Per the germline V gene, CDR1 is SGHRS and CDR2 is YFSETQ. V lost 3 bases to trimming and J lost 11 bases; unmatched junction nucleotides: 12. The CDR3 extends over 15 amino acids. The DNA of the CDR3 is TGCGCCAGCAGCTCACCCGGGACTAGCTCCGTTCAGCAGTTCTTC. The encoded protein is CASSSPGTSSVQQFF.

As for this clonotype: A read error may be the cause here, since a much bigger clone is one base away. The chain combines TRBV9 with TRBJ2-1, with 11 bases lining up with TRBD1. Per the germline V gene, CDR1 is SGDLS and CDR2 is YYNGEE. The CDR3 length is 15 residues. The V segment lost 5 bases and the J segment 9 bases; nucleotides outside the gene matches: 10. DNA for the CDR3: TGTGCCAGCAGTGCCGGGACAGGGGGACACAGTGAGCAGTTCTTC. Residues: CASSAGTGGHSEQFF.

This clonotype appeared a few times. A read error may produce the germline difference seen at one junction end. The CDR3 loop reads CAGSLGTGGVCEQYF. CDR3 nucleotides: TGTGCCGGCAGCTTAGGAACAGGGGGCGTCTGCGAGCAGTACTTC. The J gene is TRBJ2-5, the V gene TRBV7-2, with TRBD1 matching over 9 bases. The assigned J gene may be wrong: the sequence end matches TRBJ2-7 better. Germline values: CDR1 SGHTA, CDR2 FQGNSA. CDR3 length: 15 amino acids.

This clonotype occurred a few times. This rearrangement joins TRBV2 to TRBJ2-5; the D gene is possibly TRBD1 (6 bases). The CDR3 extends over 12 amino acids. V was shortened by 8 bases and J by 5 bases, with 12 bases between the two germline ends. Germline V gene lookup returns CDR1 SNHLY and CDR2 FYNNEI. The CDR3 here is CASRSGEETQYF. DNA for the CDR3: TGTGCCAGCCGGTCAGGGGAGGAGACCCAGTACTTC.

The J gene is TRBJ2-1, the V gene TRBV24-1; 9 bases fit TRBD2. The V segment lost 1 base and the J segment 7 bases; nucleotides outside the gene matches: 7. Germline assignment: CDR1 KGHDR and CDR2 SFDVKD. CDR3 length: 16 residues. The CDR3 reads CATSDFLAGGPNEQFF. Written as DNA, the CDR3 is TGTGCCACCAGTGATTTTTTGGCGGGGGGGCCAAATGAGCAGTTCTTC.

CDR3 region: CASSRAGTGSRTQYF. The CDR3 bases are TGTGCCAGCAGCCGAGCCGGGACAGGGTCGCGGACCCAGTACTTC. V is TRBV14 and J is TRBJ2-5, with 9 bases aligning to TRBD1. V shed 4 bases, J shed 7 bases, and the junction held 10 bases outside the gene matches. Germline CDR1 SGHDN, CDR2 FVKESK. The CDR3 has 15 residues.

This clonotype has more than one count but fewer than ten. The chain has TRBV15 and TRBJ2-1; D is unclear. This CDR3 contains 14 residues. Germline V gene lookup returns CDR1 LNHNV and CDR2 YYDKDF (reference sequence). Trimming removed 1 base at V and 2 bases at J, with 6 bases between. The CDR3 bases are TGTGCCACCAGCAGAGCCGGGCCCTACAATGAGCAGTTCTTC. This gives the protein CATSRAGPYNEQFF.

This clonotype was seen only a few times. The chain recombines TRBV9 with TRBJ2-3; TRBD1 might be the D (7 bases). Trimming cost V 2 bases and J 5 bases, with 18 bases left between them. Germline values: CDR1 SGDLS, CDR2 YYNGEE. The CDR3 contains 16 residues. CDR3 in DNA: TGTGCCAGCAGCGTTACGGGTACAGGGGAGGTAGATACGCAGTATTTT. As protein: CASSVTGTGEVDTQYF.

This clonotype was found a few times. The CDR3 nucleotides are TGCAGTGCTATTACCGGGACAAGAAGCTCCTACGAGCAGTACTTC. Translation: CSAITGTRSSYEQYF. V gene TRBV20-1 combines with J gene TRBJ2-7; TRBD1 might be the D (6 bases). Germline CDR1 DFQATT, CDR2 SNEGSKA (reference sequence). With 4 bases removed from V and 0 bases from J, the gap between germline ends came to 16 bases. The CDR3 has 15 amino acids.